This TCR beta chain was captured in a study of CD8 T cells in ankylosing spondylitis. This clonotype has at least ten counts. V gave up 5 bases and J gave up 5 bases; unmatched junction bases: 8. The CDR3 length is 15 residues. Germline CDR1 and CDR2: MNHEY and SMNVEV (reference sequence). Using its own MiXCR run on the 5' RACE reads, TCRdb lists one record per CDR3 protein. This table holds 200,000 to 250,000 distinct CDR3 sequences, about 10% found once. The sequencing sample was made of blood, either unsorted or a sorted T cell fraction (not recorded which). The rearrangement links TRBV27 to TRBJ2-5; the match to TRBD2 covers 10 bases. The TCR was taken from a male donor with ankylosing spondylitis or in good health (not recorded which). For the CDR3, the DNA is TGTGCCAGCAGTCAGCGGGGGGGATTTGCGGAGACCCAGTACTTC. This encodes CASSQRGGFAETQYF.